These 22 T cell receptor beta chains were all obtained from the same sample, sequenced in a study of blood T cell repertoires in COVID-19. Clones were read by immunoSEQ multiplex PCR, and TCRdb kept only the in-frame ones, dropping some. The sample carries fewer than 110,000 clones, roughly 90% recorded once. Sequencing was carried out using peripheral blood. Receptor source: a man aged 35 to 55 with active or convalescent COVID-19.

CDR3 loop: CASRDLRPGTGWTQYF. The CDR3 region has the DNA TGTGCCAGCCGCGACCTCCGACCCGGGACAGGGTGGACCCAGTACTTC. This chain links TRBV27 with TRBJ2-5, with TRBD1 identical over 9 bases. V gave up 8 bases and J gave up 7 bases; unmatched junction bases: 17. The CDR3 contains 16 residues. CDR1 MNHEY and CDR2 SMNVEV come from the germline V gene (reference sequence).

This clone came up many times. The chain carries TRBV5-1 and TRBJ1-5, with D tentatively TRBD1 (5 bases). Trimming took off 3 bases at V and 5 bases at J, with 12 bases between the two ends. The CDR3 extends over 14 amino acids. Germline CDR1 reads SGHRS; CDR2 reads YFSETQ. CDR3 DNA: TGCGCCAGCAGCTGGGCAGGGATGGATCAGCCCCAGCATTTT. This translates into CASSWAGMDQPQHF.

The J gene is TRBJ2-7, the V gene TRBV30; 8 bases fit TRBD1. From germline, CDR1 is GTSNPN and CDR2 SVGIG (reference sequence). The CDR3 runs to 14 residues. After removal of 5 bases from V and 3 bases from J, the junction contained 9 bases not matched to a gene. Written as DNA, the CDR3 is TGTGCCTGGCAACCCGACAGGGGTTTCTACGAGCAGTACTTC. Protein: CAWQPDRGFYEQYF.

V is TRBV7-2 and J is TRBJ1-3; D is unresolved. Trimming cost V 7 bases and J 3 bases, with 13 bases left between them. This CDR3 contains 14 residues. CDR1 is SGHTA and CDR2 is FQGNSA in the germline V gene. CDR3 nucleotide sequence: TGTGCCAGCACGCTAAAGGGAGGTGGAAACACCATATATTTT. Its translation is CASTLKGGGNTIYF. Full variable domain (rest looked up from reference TRBV7-2 and TRBJ1-3): GAGVSQSPSNKVTEKGKDVELRCDPISGHTALYWYRQSLGQGLEFLIYFQGNSAPDKSGLPSDRFSAERTGGSVSTLTIQRTQQEDSAVYLCASTLKGGGNTIYFGEGSWLTVV.

The V gene is TRBV7-9, the J gene TRBJ2-6; D perhaps matches TRBD2 (5 bases). Trimming left V 11 bases short and J 0 bases short, with 11 bases between. Germline CDR1 reads SEHNR; CDR2 reads FQNEAQ (reference sequence). This CDR3 contains 14 residues. CDR3 DNA: TGTGCCGGAGATGAGGGCTCTGGGGCCAACGTCCTGACTTTC. It encodes CAGDEGSGANVLTF.

The gene calls are TRBV7-8 and TRBJ2-2, with 11 bases aligning to TRBD2. With 1 base clipped from V and 4 bases from J, the junction kept 5 bases outside the gene matches. The length of the CDR3 is 17 residues. CDR1 SGHVS and CDR2 FQNEAQ come from the germline V gene. In DNA form, the CDR3 reads TGTGCCAGCAGCTTAGGTACTAGCGGGAGATCCACCGGGGAGCTGTTTTTT. This translates into CASSLGTSGRSTGELFF.

The V call is TRBV28, the J call TRBJ2-1, with 12 bases aligning to TRBD1. The CDR3 runs to 16 residues. Germline V gene data show CDR1 as MDHEN and CDR2 as SYDVKM. J gave up 7 bases and V 7 bases, and 11 bases lay outside the gene matches. The CDR3 DNA sequence: TGTGCCAGCACCGGGACAGGGGGCGTTAATATGAATGAGCAGTTCTTC. This codes for CASTGTGGVNMNEQFF.

This chain connects TRBV28 to TRBJ1-6; TRBD1 matches 9 bases. The CDR3 loop spans 15 amino acids. Germline V CDR1 and CDR2: MDHEN, SYDVKM. After removal of 2 bases from V and 10 bases from J, the junction contained 6 bases not matched to a gene. The CDR3 bases are TGTGCCAGCAGTTTAACGGGACAGGGAGGATCACCCCTCCACTTT. As protein: CASSLTGQGGSPLHF.

The J gene is TRBJ2-4, the V gene TRBV2; 8 bases are a match to TRBD1. The CDR3 is 15 residues long. CDR1 SNHLY and CDR2 FYNNEI come from the germline V gene. Trimming took 5 bases from V and 0 from J; bases not matched to a gene: 3. CDR3 loop: CASSLDRAAKNIQYF. Here the CDR3 DNA reads TGTGCCAGCAGTCTGGACAGGGCAGCCAAAAACATTCAGTACTTC.

This rearrangement joins TRBV7-9 to TRBJ1-1; 8 bases agree with TRBD1. Germline CDR1 and CDR2: SEHNR and FQNEAQ (reference sequence). This CDR3 is 15 amino acids long. The junction had 6 bases not matched to a gene; V was cut back by 5 bases and J by 1 base. The CDR3 DNA is TGTGCCAGCAGCCCCCCAGACAGGGGGAACACTGAAGCTTTCTTT. This gives the protein CASSPPDRGNTEAFF.

CDR3 protein: CATSREGLQYEQYF. The DNA for the CDR3 is TGTGCCACCAGCAGAGAAGGACTCCAATACGAGCAGTACTTC. The rearrangement joins TRBV15 to TRBJ2-7; a weak D match, TRBD2 (5 bases). CDR1 and CDR2 from the germline V gene are LNHNV and YYDKDF (reference sequence). The germline V and J ends were trimmed by 0 bases and 4 bases, with 10 bases remaining between them. The CDR3 length is 14 residues. Full variable domain (rest looked up from reference TRBV15 and TRBJ2-7): DAMVIQNPRYQVTQFGKPVTLSCSQTLNHNVMYWYQQKSSQAPKLLFHYYDKDFNNEADTPDNFQSRRPNTSFCFLDIRSPGLGDTAMYLCATSREGLQYEQYFGPGTRLTVT.

V and J are TRBV30 and TRBJ1-2; unclear D gene. Trimming shortened V by 0 bases and J by 4 bases, and 9 bases separated the two germline ends. CDR1 GTSNPN and CDR2 SVGIG come from the germline V gene (reference sequence). The CDR3 contains 13 residues. CDR3: CAWSVRGGYGYTF. CDR3 nucleotide sequence: TGTGCCTGGAGTGTACGCGGCGGCTATGGCTACACCTTC. The variable domain in full, completed from reference TRBV30 and TRBJ1-2, reads SQTIHQWPATLVQPVGSPLSLECTVEGTSNPNLYWYRQAAGRGLQLLFYSVGIGQISSEVPQNLSASRPQDRQFILSSKKLLLSDSGFYLCAWSVRGGYGYTFGSGTRLTVV.

V and J are TRBV4-3 and TRBJ1-1; D gene uncertain. From germline, CDR1 is LGHNA and CDR2 YSLEER. The CDR3 loop spans 15 amino acids. V lost 0 bases and J lost 7, with 15 bases in between. The CDR3 here is CASSQDSGQVYEAFF. DNA for the CDR3: TGCGCCAGCAGCCAAGACTCTGGGCAGGTTTATGAAGCTTTCTTT.

V usage is TRBV7-9 and J usage is TRBJ2-7; D remains ambiguous. Germline assignment: CDR1 SEHNR and CDR2 FQNEAQ (reference sequence). This CDR3 region has 15 residues. Trimming removed 1 base from V and 0 bases from J, with 10 bases in between. The CDR3 DNA reads as TGTGCCAGCAGCTTAGGACCAGGATTCTCCTACGAGCAGTACTTC. It encodes CASSLGPGFSYEQYF.

This clone was seen once. The rearrangement links TRBV19 to TRBJ1-6; perhaps TRBD1 as D (6 bases). V was cut by 6 bases and J by 0 bases, with 9 bases left in between. This CDR3 has 15 residues. Germline-derived CDR1 and CDR2 are LNHDA and SQIVND (reference sequence). The CDR3: CASRGQSSYNSPLHF. CDR3 nucleotide sequence: TGTGCCAGTAGGGGACAAAGCTCCTATAATTCACCCCTCCACTTT.

This chain links TRBV9 with TRBJ1-4, with TRBD1 identical over 9 bases. Germline V CDR1 and CDR2: SGDLS, YYNGEE. The trim removed 2 bases at V and 5 bases at J, leaving 10 bases unmatched. The CDR3 is 17 amino acids. CDR3 DNA: TGTGCCAGCAGCGTCGGGCTCGCCGGGACAGGGAATGAAAAACTGTTTTTT. As protein: CASSVGLAGTGNEKLFF. Variable domain in full (rest from reference TRBV9 and TRBJ1-4): DSGVTQTPKHLITATGQRVTLRCSPRSGDLSVYWYQQSLDQGLQFLIQYYNGEERAKGNILERFSAQQFPDLHSELNLSSLELGDSALYFCASSVGLAGTGNEKLFFGSGTQLSVL.

This clone was picked up one time. This sequence joins TRBV11-2 and TRBJ1-2; D call uncertain. The CDR3 covers 14 residues. Germline V CDR1 and CDR2: SGHAT, FQNNGV. Trimming took off 2 bases at V and 4 bases at J, with 11 bases between the two ends. CDR3 loop: CASSLRKDSYGYTF. Here the CDR3 DNA reads TGTGCCAGCAGCTTACGGAAAGACTCCTATGGCTACACCTTC.

The genes are TRBV6-2 or TRBV6-3 and TRBJ2-3; D is uncertain. The CDR3 covers 11 residues. The V gene's germline CDR1 is MNHEY and CDR2 SVGEGT. The V end lost 2 bases, the J end lost 6 bases, and 3 bases lay between the germline ends. CDR3 residues: CASSYADTQYF. DNA for the CDR3: TGTGCCAGCAGTTACGCGGATACGCAGTATTTT.

The genes are TRBV18 and TRBJ2-3, with 12 nucleotides matching TRBD2. V was pared by 2 bases and J by 3 bases, with 9 bases of the junction left unmatched. Germline values: CDR1 KGHSH, CDR2 LQKENI. The CDR3 consists of 18 residues. In DNA form, the CDR3 reads TGTGCCAGCTCACCATTGATGACCGGGACTAGCGGGACAGATACGCAGTATTTT. Encoded protein: CASSPLMTGTSGTDTQYF.

The V gene is TRBV28, the J gene TRBJ2-1, with 7 bases aligning to TRBD1. The V gene's germline CDR1 is MDHEN and CDR2 SYDVKM. This CDR3 contains 15 residues. V was pared by 5 bases and J by 5 bases, with 9 bases of the junction left unmatched. The CDR3 region is CASSPSGQIHNEQFF. In nucleotides, the CDR3 is TGTGCCAGCAGTCCTTCGGGACAGATTCACAATGAGCAGTTCTTC.

V gene TRBV27 combines with J gene TRBJ2-3; TRBD1 matches at 12 bases. Per germline, CDR1 MNHEY and CDR2 SMNVEV (reference sequence). V lost 3 bases, J lost 2 bases, and 3 bases stayed unmatched. This CDR3 contains 16 residues. In nucleotides, the CDR3 is TGTGCCAGCAGTTTGGGACAGGGGGCCAACACAGATACGCAGTATTTT. It translates to CASSLGQGANTDTQYF.

V is TRBV15 and J is TRBJ2-2, with 8 bases matching TRBD1. The germline gives CDR1 LNHNV, CDR2 YYDKDF (reference sequence). After removal of 9 bases from V and 3 bases from J, the junction contained 9 bases not matched to a gene. The CDR3 consists of 15 residues. The CDR3 reads CATNEDREDTGELFF. The CDR3 nucleotides are TGTGCCACTAATGAGGACAGGGAGGACACCGGGGAGCTGTTTTTT. The variable domain in full, with the rest retrieved from reference TRBV15 and TRBJ2-2, is DAMVIQNPRYQVTQFGKPVTLSCSQTLNHNVMYWYQQKSSQAPKLLFHYYDKDFNNEADTPDNFQSRRPNTSFCFLDIRSPGLGDTAMYLCATNEDREDTGELFFGEGSRLTVL.